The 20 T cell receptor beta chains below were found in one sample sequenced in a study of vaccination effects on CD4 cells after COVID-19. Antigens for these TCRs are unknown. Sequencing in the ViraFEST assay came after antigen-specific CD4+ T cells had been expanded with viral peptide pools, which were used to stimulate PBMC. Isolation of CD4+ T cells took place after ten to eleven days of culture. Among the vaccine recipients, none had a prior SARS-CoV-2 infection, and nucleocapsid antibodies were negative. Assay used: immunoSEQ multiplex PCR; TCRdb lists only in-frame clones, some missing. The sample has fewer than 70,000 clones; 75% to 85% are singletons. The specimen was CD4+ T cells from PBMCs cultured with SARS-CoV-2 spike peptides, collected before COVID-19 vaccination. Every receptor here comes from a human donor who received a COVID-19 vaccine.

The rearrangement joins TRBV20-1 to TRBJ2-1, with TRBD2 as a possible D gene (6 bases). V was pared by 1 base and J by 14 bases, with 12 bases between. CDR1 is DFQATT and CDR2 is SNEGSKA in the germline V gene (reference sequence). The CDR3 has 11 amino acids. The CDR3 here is CSARGVREEFF. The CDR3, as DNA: TGCAGTGCTAGAGGGGTCAGGGAGGAGTTCTTC.

CDR3 DNA sequence: TGTGCCAGCAGCTTCAGGGATGGGGAGACCCAGTACTTC. Translation: CASSFRDGETQYF. The chain has TRBV5-6 and TRBJ2-5; D is possibly TRBD1 (5 bases). The ends were cut back, 2 bases at V and 5 bases at J, with 10 bases in the middle. In germline, CDR1 is SGHDT, CDR2 YYEEEE. The CDR3 consists of 13 residues.

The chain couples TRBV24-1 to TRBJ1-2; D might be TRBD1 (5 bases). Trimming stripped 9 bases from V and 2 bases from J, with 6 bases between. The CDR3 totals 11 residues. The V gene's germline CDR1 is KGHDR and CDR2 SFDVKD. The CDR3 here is CATEGNYGYTF. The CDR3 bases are TGTGCCACCGAGGGGAACTATGGCTACACCTTC.

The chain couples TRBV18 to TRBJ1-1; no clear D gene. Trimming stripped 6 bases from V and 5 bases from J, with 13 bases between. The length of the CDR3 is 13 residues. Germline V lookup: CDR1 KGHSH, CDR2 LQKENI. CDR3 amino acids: CASSAGLGTEAFF. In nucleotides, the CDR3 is TGTGCCAGCTCTGCGGGCCTGGGGACTGAAGCTTTCTTT.

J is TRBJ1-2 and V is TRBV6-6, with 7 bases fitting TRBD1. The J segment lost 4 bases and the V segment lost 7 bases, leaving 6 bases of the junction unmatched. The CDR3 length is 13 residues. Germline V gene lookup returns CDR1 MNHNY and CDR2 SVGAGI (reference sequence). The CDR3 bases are TGTGCCAGCACCATGGGACAGCCCTATGGCTACACCTTC. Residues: CASTMGQPYGYTF.

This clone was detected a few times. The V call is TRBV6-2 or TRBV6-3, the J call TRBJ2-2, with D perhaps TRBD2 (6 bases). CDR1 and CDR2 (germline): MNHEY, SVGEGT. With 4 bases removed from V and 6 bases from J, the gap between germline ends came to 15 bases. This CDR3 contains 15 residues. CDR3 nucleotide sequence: TGTGCCAGCAGTTCGCCGCTACCGGGGGCCGGGGAGCTGTTTTTT. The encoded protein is CASSSPLPGAGELFF.

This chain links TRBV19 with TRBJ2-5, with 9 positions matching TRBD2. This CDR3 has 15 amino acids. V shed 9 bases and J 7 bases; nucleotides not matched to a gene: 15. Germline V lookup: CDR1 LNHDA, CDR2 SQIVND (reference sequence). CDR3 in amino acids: CASRTGTSTDGTQYF. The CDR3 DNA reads TGTGCCAGCCGTACCGGGACTAGCACTGATGGGACCCAGTACTTC.

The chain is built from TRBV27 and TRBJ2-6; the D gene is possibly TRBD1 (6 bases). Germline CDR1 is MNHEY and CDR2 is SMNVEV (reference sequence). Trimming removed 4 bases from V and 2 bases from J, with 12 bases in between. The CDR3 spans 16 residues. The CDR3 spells CASSSYPGAGANVLTF. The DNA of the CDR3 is TGTGCCAGCAGTTCATACCCAGGGGCTGGGGCCAACGTCCTGACTTTC.

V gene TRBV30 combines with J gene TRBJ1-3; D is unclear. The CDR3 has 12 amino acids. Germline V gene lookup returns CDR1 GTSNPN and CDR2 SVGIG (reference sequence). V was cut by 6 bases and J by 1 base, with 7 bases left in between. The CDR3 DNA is TGTGCCTGTCGGGGTTCTGGAAACACCATATATTTT. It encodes CACRGSGNTIYF.

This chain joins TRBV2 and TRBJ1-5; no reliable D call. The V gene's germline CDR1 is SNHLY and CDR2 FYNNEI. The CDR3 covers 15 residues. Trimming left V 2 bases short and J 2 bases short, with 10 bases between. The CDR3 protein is CASSELKGGNQPQHF. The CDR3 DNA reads TGTGCCAGCAGTGAACTGAAAGGAGGCAATCAGCCCCAGCATTTT.

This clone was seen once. CDR3 loop: CASSKTGNTGELFF. CDR3 DNA sequence: TGCGCCAGCAGCAAGACGGGGAACACCGGGGAGCTGTTTTTT. The chain has TRBV5-1 and TRBJ2-2, with D hard to call. Germline loops: CDR1 SGHRS, CDR2 YFSETQ. The CDR3 sequence is 14 residues long. With 4 bases removed from V and 1 base from J, the gap between germline ends came to 8 bases. Drawing the rest from reference TRBV5-1 and TRBJ2-2, the complete variable domain is KAGVTQTPRYLIKTRGQQVTLSCSPISGHRSVSWYQQTPGQGLQFLFEYFSETQRNKGNFPGRFSGRQFSNSRSEMNVSTLELGDSALYLCASSKTGNTGELFFGEGSRLTVL.

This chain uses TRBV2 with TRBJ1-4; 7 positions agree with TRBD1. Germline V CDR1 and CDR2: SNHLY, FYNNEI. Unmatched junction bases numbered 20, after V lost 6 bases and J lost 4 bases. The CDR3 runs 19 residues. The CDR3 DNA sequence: TGTGCCAGCAGGGAGGTTTATCTACTGACAGGGAACATTAATGAAAAACTGTTTTTT. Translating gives CASREVYLLTGNINEKLFF.

The CDR3 loop reads CASPRGQESTDTQYF. In nucleotides, the CDR3 is TGTGCCAGCCCCCGAGGACAGGAAAGCACAGATACGCAGTATTTT. This rearrangement joins TRBV5-8 to TRBJ2-3, with 7 bases aligning to TRBD1. Germline V gene lookup returns CDR1 SGHTS and CDR2 YDEGEE. The trim removed 7 bases at V and 0 bases at J, leaving 8 bases unmatched. This CDR3 is 15 amino acids long.

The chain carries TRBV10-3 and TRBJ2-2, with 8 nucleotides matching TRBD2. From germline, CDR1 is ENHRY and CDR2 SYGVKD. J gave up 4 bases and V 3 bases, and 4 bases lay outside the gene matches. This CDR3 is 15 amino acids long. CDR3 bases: TGTGCCATCAGTGATAGCGGGGTCCCCACCGGGGAGCTGTTTTTT. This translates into CAISDSGVPTGELFF.

CDR3 residues: CASSHFGFLGSSETQYF. CDR3 coding DNA: TGTGCCAGCAGCCATTTTGGCTTTCTCGGGTCATCGGAGACCCAGTACTTC. The chain joins TRBV14 to TRBJ2-5; D is undetermined. V gave up 3 bases and J gave up 5 bases, with 22 bases separating them. The CDR3 is made up of 17 amino acids. The germline V gene has CDR1 SGHDN and CDR2 FVKESK.

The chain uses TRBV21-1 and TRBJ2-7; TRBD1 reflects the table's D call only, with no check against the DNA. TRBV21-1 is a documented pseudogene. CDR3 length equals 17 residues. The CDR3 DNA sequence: TGTGCCAGCAGCAAAGCGGTTACAGGGTGGGAATCCTACGAGCAGTACGTC. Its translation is CASSKAVTGWESYEQYV.

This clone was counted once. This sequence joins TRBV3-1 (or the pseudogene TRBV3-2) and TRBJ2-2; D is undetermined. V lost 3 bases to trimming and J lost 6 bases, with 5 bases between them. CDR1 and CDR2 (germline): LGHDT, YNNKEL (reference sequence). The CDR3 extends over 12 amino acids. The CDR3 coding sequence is TGTGCCAGCAGCCACCCCCCCGGGGAGCTGTTTTTT. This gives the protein CASSHPPGELFF.

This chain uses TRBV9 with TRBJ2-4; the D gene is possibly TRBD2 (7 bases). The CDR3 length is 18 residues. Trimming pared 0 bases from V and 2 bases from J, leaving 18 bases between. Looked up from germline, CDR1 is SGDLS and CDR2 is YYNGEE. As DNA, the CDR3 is TGTGCCAGCAGCGTAGAGGGCGTGGCGGGGGCCTCCAAAAACATTCAGTACTTC. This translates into CASSVEGVAGASKNIQYF.

CDR3 sequence: CARAGGRDTEAFF. CDR3 nucleotide sequence: TGTGCCCGCGCTGGGGGGCGGGACACTGAAGCTTTCTTT. This rearrangement joins TRBV30 to TRBJ1-1; a weak D match, TRBD1 (6 bases). The germline gives CDR1 GTSNPN, CDR2 SVGIG (reference sequence). The CDR3 has 13 amino acids. Between the trimmed V and J ends, which lost 8 bases and 3 bases, there was a span of 16 bases. Full variable domain (rest looked up from reference TRBV30 and TRBJ1-1): SQTIHQWPATLVQPVGSPLSLECTVEGTSNPNLYWYRQAAGRGLQLLFYSVGIGQISSEVPQNLSASRPQDRQFILSSKKLLLSDSGFYLCARAGGRDTEAFFGQGTRLTVV.

The chain's CDR3 is CAISESLLRGGSKDTQYF. The CDR3 region has the DNA TGTGCCATCAGTGAGTCCTTGTTGCGGGGGGGTTCTAAAGATACGCAGTATTTT. V gene TRBV10-3 combines with J gene TRBJ2-3; 9 nucleotides align to TRBD2. Trimming cost V 0 bases and J 5 bases; bases outside gene matches: 12. The CDR3 runs 18 residues. Germline V gene data show CDR1 as ENHRY and CDR2 as SYGVKD.